This T cell receptor (beta chain) stems from a study of T-cell memory formation after mild COVID-19. The overall study: TCR clusters largely stayed donor specific. The study, taken as a whole, reports: Mainly CM and EM harbored the contracting CD4+ clones; mainly EMRA harbored the CD8+ ones. Memory sampled before infection contained some responding clones, suggesting cross-reactive memory joined.

The V gene's germline CDR1 is SNHLY and CDR2 FYNNEI. V gave up 8 bases and J gave up 0 bases, with 11 bases separating them. CDR3 length: 13 residues. As regards this clonotype: Its antigen is as yet unknown.

Constant-segment primers were used for 5'RACE, and the resulting TCR alpha and TCR beta cDNA libraries carried sample barcodes and UMIs. TCRdb reanalysed the 5' RACE reads using MiXCR and keeps one entry per CDR3 protein. The sample lists 580,000 or so distinct CDR3 sequences, approximately 15% occurring once. The receptor was derived from an adult woman who had mild COVID-19 (a few samples of this study predate the infection). Cell type and time point are not known. V gene TRBV2 combines with J gene TRBJ2-7, with D maybe TRBD1 (6 bases). Sequencing was performed on PBMCs or a T cell subset sorted from them (not recorded which). The CDR3 sequence: CASRQEVSYEQYF. The CDR3 DNA is TGTGCCAGCCGACAGGAGGTCTCCTACGAGCAGTACTTC.